Listed below are T cell receptor beta chains from one sample, sequenced in a study of blood T cell repertoires in COVID-19. Profiling relied on immunoSEQ multiplex PCR, and the TCRdb table lists in-frame clones only, not all of them. The sample has tens of thousands of clones; over 60% are singletons. Sequenced sample: peripheral blood. Receptors were obtained from a man between 65 and 85 years old with COVID-19, enrolled during active disease. Both conserved end residues are part of each CDR3. D genes are given only for firm matches. Size is omitted from some rows. Given values are once, few, many or a class for expanded clones.

d_call: NA
v_call: TRBV3-1/TRBV3-2
cdr3_length: 13
j_call: TRBJ1-5
clone_size: NA
cdr3_aa: CASSSQGVQPQHF
cdr3_nt: TGTGCCAGCAGCTCTCAGGGTGTTCAGCCCCAGCATTTT

d_call: NA
v_call: TRBV28
cdr3_length: 12
j_call: TRBJ1-1
clone_size: NA
cdr3_aa: CASSLVGSKAFF
cdr3_nt: TGTGCCAGCAGCCTAGTCGGGAGTAAAGCTTTCTTT

d_call: TRBD1
v_call: TRBV19
cdr3_length: 17
j_call: TRBJ1-4
clone_size: NA
cdr3_aa: CASSSRRDRASNEKLFF
cdr3_nt: TGTGCCAGTAGTAGCCGGCGGGACAGGGCTAGTAATGAAAAACTGTTTTTT

d_call: TRBD1
v_call: TRBV2
cdr3_length: 12
j_call: TRBJ1-2
clone_size: few
cdr3_aa: CASRGTGVGYTF
cdr3_nt: TGTGCCAGCAGGGGGACAGGGGTTGGCTACACCTTC

d_call: NA
v_call: TRBV6-5
cdr3_length: 13
j_call: TRBJ2-6
clone_size: NA
cdr3_aa: CASRLTGANVLTF
cdr3_nt: TGTGCCAGCAGACTGACTGGGGCCAACGTCCTGACTTTC

d_call: NA
v_call: TRBV7-2
cdr3_length: 14
j_call: TRBJ1-1
clone_size: few
cdr3_aa: CASRVSIRDTKAFF
cdr3_nt: TGTGCCAGCAGAGTATCCATCCGGGACACTAAAGCTTTCTTT

d_call: TRBD1
v_call: TRBV7-2
cdr3_length: 16
j_call: TRBJ2-3
clone_size: NA
cdr3_aa: CASSPIGQGARDTQYF
cdr3_nt: TGTGCCAGCAGCCCCATCGGACAGGGGGCAAGAGATACGCAGTATTTT

d_call: NA
v_call: TRBV6-5
cdr3_length: 15
j_call: TRBJ2-7
clone_size: NA
cdr3_aa: CASSYSPGPGREQYF
cdr3_nt: TGTGCCAGCAGTTACTCCCCAGGCCCTGGTCGAGAGCAGTACTTC

d_call: NA
v_call: TRBV27
cdr3_length: 16
j_call: TRBJ1-2
clone_size: once
cdr3_aa: CASSSRLTSGSYGYTF
cdr3_nt: TGTGCCAGCAGTTCCCGCCTGACAAGTGGGAGCTATGGCTACACCTTC

d_call: NA
v_call: TRBV7-9
cdr3_length: 13
j_call: TRBJ2-3
clone_size: NA
cdr3_aa: CASSLNAGDTQYF
cdr3_nt: TGTGCCAGCAGCTTAAATGCGGGAGATACGCAGTATTTT

d_call: TRBD2
v_call: TRBV7-8
cdr3_length: 16
j_call: TRBJ2-7
clone_size: few
cdr3_aa: CASSFGASGRVDEQYF
cdr3_nt: TGTGCCAGCAGCTTTGGGGCTAGCGGGAGAGTAGACGAGCAGTACTTC

d_call: TRBD2
v_call: TRBV6-4
cdr3_length: 17
j_call: TRBJ2-2
clone_size: NA
cdr3_aa: CASSVLAGGPGTGELFF
cdr3_nt: TGTGCCAGCAGTGTTCTAGCGGGAGGGCCGGGGACCGGGGAGCTGTTTTTT

d_call: TRBD2
v_call: TRBV5-6
cdr3_length: 15
j_call: TRBJ2-4
clone_size: NA
cdr3_aa: CASSPPSGSRDIQYF
cdr3_nt: TGTGCCAGCAGCCCCCCTAGCGGGAGTAGGGACATTCAGTACTTC

d_call: NA
v_call: TRBV27
cdr3_length: 14
j_call: TRBJ2-1
clone_size: few
cdr3_aa: CASRTGASYNEQFF
cdr3_nt: TGTGCCAGCAGAACGGGAGCGTCCTACAATGAGCAGTTCTTC

d_call: TRBD2
v_call: TRBV7-3
cdr3_length: 16
j_call: TRBJ2-1
clone_size: NA
cdr3_aa: CASSLTSLAGYNEQFF
cdr3_nt: TGTGCCAGCAGCTTAACGTCACTAGCGGGTTACAATGAGCAGTTCTTC